This T cell receptor (beta chain) derives from a study of cytomegalovirus exposure and HLA in healthy donors. Germline loops: CDR1 LNHDA, CDR2 SQIVND (reference sequence). The CDR3 consists of 17 residues. With V trimmed by 9 bases and J by 1 base, 13 bases remained unmatched. The PCR was carried out with 60 Vbeta primers and 13 Jbeta primers. Profiling relied on immunoSEQ multiplex PCR, and the TCRdb table lists in-frame clones only, not all of them. The table includes approximately 170,000 clones, around 80% detected once. This clonotype was sampled from a boy aged 2 to 10 in good health and CMV-seronegative. The rearrangement joins TRBV19 to TRBJ2-7; 12 bases line up with TRBD2. The sample was PBMCs. CDR3 sequence: CASPKGLAGGQSYEQYV. The CDR3 DNA reads TGTGCCAGCCCTAAGGGGCTAGCGGGGGGGCAGTCCTACGAGCAGTACGTC.